One sample yielded the 18 T cell receptor beta chains listed below, sequenced in a study of CD8+ T cells in alopecia areata. RNA, once extracted, was reverse transcribed into cDNA for use as the sequencing template. Only in-frame clones appear in the TCRdb table, and some are missing; sequencing was by immunoSEQ multiplex PCR. The sample records 140,000 to 150,000 clones, roughly 50% being singletons. Treatment: oral pan-JAK inhibitor, 5-10 mg twice daily. Source: CD8+ T cells sorted from blood, taken at week 4, from a patient treated with tofacitinib. The receptors were sampled from a human donor with alopecia areata.

The V gene is TRBV15, the J gene TRBJ1-5, with D unclear. Germline CDR1 LNHNV, CDR2 YYDKDF (reference sequence). The CDR3 is 17 residues long. V lost 3 bases, J lost 0 bases, and 15 bases lay in between. The DNA of the CDR3 is TGTGCCACCAGCAGGTCGGTTGGAGGTTTTAGCAATCAGCCCCAGCATTTT. Amino acid sequence: CATSRSVGGFSNQPQHF. Together with reference TRBV15 and TRBJ1-5, the CDR3 gives the full variable domain: DAMVIQNPRYQVTQFGKPVTLSCSQTLNHNVMYWYQQKSSQAPKLLFHYYDKDFNNEADTPDNFQSRRPNTSFCFLDIRSPGLGDTAMYLCATSRSVGGFSNQPQHFGDGTRLSIL.

A remark on this clone: Distinct nucleotide sequences in the sample also encode this CDR3. The rearrangement links TRBV4-1 to TRBJ2-7; the match to TRBD1 covers 9 bases. Germline V lookup: CDR1 MGHRA, CDR2 YSYEKL. Losses at the gene ends were 4 bases for V and 2 bases for J; bases not matched to a gene: 3. CDR3 length: 14 residues. DNA of the CDR3: TGCGCCAGCAGCCTTAGACAGGGGGCCTACGAGCAGTACTTC. This translates into CASSLRQGAYEQYF.

This chain connects TRBV30 to TRBJ1-5, with unresolved D. The CDR3 loop spans 15 amino acids. Germline V lookup: CDR1 GTSNPN, CDR2 SVGIG (reference sequence). The V end was cut by 1 base, the J end by 1 base, with 11 bases between. CDR3 loop: CAWSEGRESNQPQHF. The CDR3 DNA reads as TGTGCCTGGAGTGAAGGGCGGGAGAGCAATCAGCCCCAGCATTTT. Variable domain in full (rest from reference TRBV30 and TRBJ1-5): SQTIHQWPATLVQPVGSPLSLECTVEGTSNPNLYWYRQAAGRGLQLLFYSVGIGQISSEVPQNLSASRPQDRQFILSSKKLLLSDSGFYLCAWSEGRESNQPQHFGDGTRLSIL.

This chain connects TRBV27 to TRBJ2-3; 9 nucleotides match TRBD1. CDR1 is MNHEY and CDR2 is SMNVEV in the germline V gene (reference sequence). The V gene end was trimmed by 6 bases and the J gene end by 4 bases; junction bases not matched to a gene: 11. The CDR3 extends over 16 amino acids. In nucleotides, the CDR3 is TGTGCCAGCAGACCTCCGGGACAGGGTAGGGCAGATACGCAGTATTTT. Its translation is CASRPPGQGRADTQYF.

The chain employs TRBV15 and TRBJ2-1; no clear D gene. Trimming removed 2 bases from V and 4 bases from J, with 9 bases in between. The CDR3 consists of 14 residues. Germline CDR1 reads LNHNV; CDR2 reads YYDKDF (reference sequence). The CDR3, as DNA: TGTGCCACCAGCAGACCGACACCATACAATGAGCAGTTCTTC. This translates into CATSRPTPYNEQFF.

V is TRBV5-1 and J is TRBJ2-7; D gene uncertain. V lost 2 bases and J 0 bases, leaving 15 bases between the germline ends. This CDR3 comprises 16 residues. The germline CDR1 and CDR2 sequences are SGHRS and YFSETQ. CDR3: CASSFERHQSSYEQYF. In DNA form, the CDR3 reads TGCGCCAGCAGCTTTGAGAGGCACCAGTCCTCCTACGAGCAGTACTTC.

With respect to this clone: The identical CDR3 is also encoded by other nucleotide sequences in the sample. This chain links TRBV9 with TRBJ2-7, with D tentatively TRBD1 or TRBD2 (5 bases each). Looked up from germline, CDR1 is SGDLS and CDR2 is YYNGEE. V lost 0 bases and J lost 3, with 10 bases in between. This CDR3 contains 14 residues. The CDR3 here is CASSVEDSGYEQYF. In nucleotides, the CDR3 is TGTGCCAGCAGCGTAGAAGACAGCGGCTACGAGCAGTACTTC.

This sequence joins TRBV11-2 and TRBJ2-7, with D maybe TRBD1 (5 bases). Germline V gene sequence: CDR1 SGHAT, CDR2 FQNNGV. The CDR3 length is 15 residues. V gave up 6 bases and J gave up 4 bases, with 19 bases separating them. As DNA, the CDR3 is TGTGCCAGCAGTAGGGAAAGGGGCGACGGATACGAGCAGTACTTC. It yields the protein CASSRERGDGYEQYF.

V gene TRBV30 combines with J gene TRBJ1-1; D is perhaps TRBD1 (5 bases). Germline V gene lookup returns CDR1 GTSNPN and CDR2 SVGIG (reference sequence). Trimming removed 0 bases at V and 1 base at J, with 18 bases between. This CDR3 comprises 17 residues. CDR3 sequence (DNA): TGTGCCTGGAGTGTAGAGGCAGGGCGACACGGGAACACTGAAGCTTTCTTT. As protein: CAWSVEAGRHGNTEAFF.

The rearrangement uses TRBV29-1 and TRBJ2-6; D is possibly TRBD2 (6 bases). The V end lost 7 bases, the J end lost 0 bases, and 13 bases lay between the germline ends. The CDR3 is made up of 15 amino acids. Per germline, CDR1 SQVTM and CDR2 ANQGSEA. CDR3 region: CSAERVDSGANVLTF. CDR3 sequence (DNA): TGCAGCGCCGAGCGGGTCGACTCTGGGGCCAACGTCCTGACTTTC. The complete variable domain, with remaining parts taken from reference TRBV29-1 and TRBJ2-6, reads SAVISQKPSRDICQRGTSLTIQCQVDSQVTMMFWYRQQPGQSLTLIATANQGSEATYESGFVIDKFPISRPNLTFSTLTVSNMSPEDSSIYLCSAERVDSGANVLTFGAGSRLTVL.

This rearrangement joins TRBV7-8 to TRBJ1-5, with 7 bases identical to TRBD1. The CDR3 spans 16 residues. The germline CDR1 and CDR2 sequences are SGHVS and FQNEAQ. With V trimmed by 2 bases and J by 1 base, 5 bases remained unmatched. The CDR3 nucleotides are TGTGCCAGCAGCTTAATTGACAGGGCCAGCAATCAGCCCCAGCATTTT. The encoded protein is CASSLIDRASNQPQHF.

The chain links TRBV30 to TRBJ1-5, with D maybe TRBD1 (6 bases). There are 14 residues in the CDR3. V shed 3 bases and J shed 5 bases, with 14 bases lying between them. Per germline, CDR1 GTSNPN and CDR2 SVGIG (reference sequence). CDR3 residues: CAWSARDTDQPQHF. The CDR3 bases are TGTGCCTGGAGCGCTCGGGACACCGATCAGCCCCAGCATTTT.

The V call is TRBV14, the J call TRBJ2-5; the D gene is possibly TRBD1 (5 bases). The CDR3 is 14 amino acids. With 4 bases removed from V and 0 bases from J, the gap between germline ends came to 9 bases. Germline CDR1 SGHDN, CDR2 FVKESK. This chain's CDR3 is CASSPLTDQETQYF. The CDR3 DNA follows: TGTGCCAGCAGCCCCCTGACAGACCAAGAGACCCAGTACTTC.

The V call is TRBV4-1, the J call TRBJ1-5, with D uncertain. The CDR3 covers 12 residues. From germline, CDR1 is MGHRA and CDR2 YSYEKL. V gave up 3 bases and J gave up 9 bases, with 9 bases separating them. In DNA, the CDR3 is TGCGCCAGCAGCCACGGGGATGGGCCCCAGCATTTT. Amino acid sequence: CASSHGDGPQHF.

CDR3 residues: CAGGVEQYF. For the CDR3, the DNA is TGTGCCGGCGGGGTGGAGCAGTACTTC. This rearrangement joins TRBV6-1 to TRBJ2-7; a weak D match, TRBD2 (6 bases). V was cut by 11 bases and J by 7 bases, with 9 bases left in between. Germline loops: CDR1 MNHNS, CDR2 SASEGT. CDR3 size: 9 residues.

This clone appeared a few times. The genes are TRBV6-5 and TRBJ2-7; tentatively, D is TRBD1 or TRBD2 (5 bases each). The germline CDR1 and CDR2 sequences are MNHEY and SVGAGI. CDR3 length equals 14 residues. V lost 7 bases to trimming and J lost 0 bases, with 13 bases between them. The CDR3 bases are TGTGCCAGCACCACGGGACGGAGCTCCTACGAGCAGTACTTC. Its protein product is CASTTGRSSYEQYF.

The J gene is TRBJ1-4, the V gene TRBV13; 7 positions match TRBD1. CDR3 length equals 15 residues. Trimming removed 4 bases from V and 5 bases from J; junction bases left unmatched: 7. Looked up from germline, CDR1 is PRHDT and CDR2 is FYEKMQ (reference sequence). CDR3 loop: CASSSNRGGNEKLFF. For the CDR3, the DNA is TGTGCCAGCAGCTCCAACAGGGGAGGAAATGAAAAACTGTTTTTT.

This clone has more than one count but fewer than ten. J is TRBJ1-3 and V is TRBV7-9, with D possibly being TRBD1 (6 bases). V was cut by 3 bases and J by 0 bases, with 15 bases left in between. The CDR3 extends over 17 amino acids. Germline V lookup: CDR1 SEHNR, CDR2 FQNEAQ (reference sequence). The DNA for the CDR3 is TGTGCCAGCAGCTTGTTAGGGGGGGCGACCTCTGGAAACACCATATATTTT. Translated: CASSLLGGATSGNTIYF.